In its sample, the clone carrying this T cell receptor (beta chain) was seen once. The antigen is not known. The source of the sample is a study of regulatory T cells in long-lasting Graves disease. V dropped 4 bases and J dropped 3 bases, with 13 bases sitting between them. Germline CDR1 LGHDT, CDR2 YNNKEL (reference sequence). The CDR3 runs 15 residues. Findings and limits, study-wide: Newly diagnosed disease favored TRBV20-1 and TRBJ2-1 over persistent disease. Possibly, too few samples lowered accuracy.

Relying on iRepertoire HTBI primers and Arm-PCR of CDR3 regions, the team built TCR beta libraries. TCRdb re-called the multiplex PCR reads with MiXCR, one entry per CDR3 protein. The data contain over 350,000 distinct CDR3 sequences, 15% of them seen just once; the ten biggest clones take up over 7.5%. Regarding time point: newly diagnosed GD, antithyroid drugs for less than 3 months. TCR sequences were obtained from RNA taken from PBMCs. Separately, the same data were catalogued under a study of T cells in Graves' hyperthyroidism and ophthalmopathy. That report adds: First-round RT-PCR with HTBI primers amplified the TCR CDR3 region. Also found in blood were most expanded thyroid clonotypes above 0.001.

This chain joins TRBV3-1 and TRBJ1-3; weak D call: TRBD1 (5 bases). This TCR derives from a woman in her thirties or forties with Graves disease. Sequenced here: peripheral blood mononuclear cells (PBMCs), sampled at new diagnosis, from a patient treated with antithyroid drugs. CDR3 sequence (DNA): TGTGCCAGCAGCCCCGGGACTGCTCGTGGAAACACCATATATTTT. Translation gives CASSPGTARGNTIYF.